Listed here are 8 T cell receptor beta chains from one sample, sequenced in a study of shared clonotypes between healthy human individuals. Clones were sequenced by immunoSEQ multiplex PCR, and TCRdb holds only the in-frame ones, with some missing. The repertoire consists of approximately 500,000 clones, with roughly 80% occurring once and the leading ten covering roughly 12%. The sample was PBMCs. Receptors originate from a woman in her forties in good health. Some clones in this sample may be carry-over from other donors' samples.

On this clone: A far larger clone is just one base off, so this is likely a read error. Because it lacks the conserved phenylalanine or tryptophan at the end, this CDR3 is likely a read error. This chain joins TRBV19 and TRBJ2-7; D may correspond to TRBD1 or TRBD2 (5 bases each). The CDR3 contains 14 residues. V lost 5 bases and J lost 1, with 12 bases in between. In germline, CDR1 is LNHDA, CDR2 SQIVND (reference sequence). In nucleotides, the CDR3 is TGTGCCAGTAGTTGGGACCACACTTCCTACGAGCAGTACTTA. It translates to CASSWDHTSYEQYL.

The chain recombines TRBV7-9 with TRBJ2-1, with D perhaps TRBD2 (6 bases). CDR1 is SEHNR, CDR2 FQNEAQ, per germline (reference sequence). The ends were cut back, 0 bases at V and 10 bases at J, with 16 bases in the middle. There are 15 residues in the CDR3. CDR3 DNA sequence: TGTGCCAGCAGCTTAGCGGGAGGAAAGGTAGGGGAGCAGTTCTTC. This translates into CASSLAGGKVGEQFF.

CDR3 nucleotide sequence: TGTGCCAGCAGTTTAGCCAGCACCTACGAGCAGTACTTC. This gives the protein CASSLASTYEQYF. V is TRBV28 and J is TRBJ2-7, with no clear D. The CDR3 consists of 13 residues. CDR1 and CDR2 (germline): MDHEN, SYDVKM. V gave up 2 bases and J gave up 2 bases, with 7 bases separating them.

This chain joins TRBV7-6 and TRBJ1-1; 9 bases align to TRBD1. The CDR3 length is 14 residues. J gave up 4 bases and V 5 bases, and 5 bases lay outside the gene matches. CDR1 and CDR2 (germline): SGHVS, FNYEAQ. CDR3 bases: TGTGCCAGCAGCCCACGGGACAGGGTCACTGAAGCTTTCTTT. Translation: CASSPRDRVTEAFF.

As to this clone: A read error is the likely source, as a far larger clone sits one nucleotide away. This chain uses TRBV5-4 with TRBJ1-5; D unresolved. Germline values: CDR1 SGHNT, CDR2 YYREEE (reference sequence). The ends were cut back, 4 bases at V and 3 bases at J, with 5 bases in the middle. This CDR3 has 12 residues. CDR3 bases: TGTGCCAGCAGCCAGGACAATCAGCCCCAGCATTTT. Translation: CASSQDNQPQHF.

The rearrangement uses TRBV28 and TRBJ2-7; 16 nucleotides align to TRBD2. Germline lookup yields CDR1 MDHEN and CDR2 SYDVKM. The CDR3 has 15 residues. Trimming cost V 7 bases and J 2 bases; bases outside gene matches: 2. The DNA for the CDR3 is TGTGCCAGCACCGGGACTAGCGGGAGGGCCTACGAGCAGTACTTC. Protein product: CASTGTSGRAYEQYF.

The chain recombines TRBV7-2 with TRBJ2-5; possible D gene TRBD2, 5 bases. This CDR3 has 13 residues. Germline V lookup: CDR1 SGHTA, CDR2 FQGNSA. V gave up 6 bases and J gave up 5 bases, with 13 bases separating them. CDR3 in DNA: TGTGCCAGCAGTGGAGGCCTCGGGGAGACCCAGTACTTC. Translated: CASSGGLGETQYF.

For this clone: A much more abundant neighbour one base away suggests this may be a read error. This chain connects TRBV27 to TRBJ2-7; D may be TRBD2 (6 bases). V lost 3 bases, J lost 3 bases, and 15 bases lay in between. The germline V gene encodes CDR1 MNHEY and CDR2 SMNVEV (reference sequence). The CDR3 extends over 15 amino acids. CDR3 bases: TGTGCCAGCAGTTTTAGTAGCGGAAGGAGCTACGAGCAGTACTTC. This translates into CASSFSSGRSYEQYF.